The 29 T cell receptor beta chains below all came from one sample that was sequenced in a study of beta chain features in type 1 diabetes. Broader study findings: Researchers report that Type 1 diabetes patients had moderately but significantly shorter TCRB CDR3s across all four CD4+ subsets.

Since all of the isolated RNA was reverse transcribed, expressed TCRB transcripts were what got sequenced. Produced via immunoSEQ multiplex PCR; TCRdb's table is partial and in-frame only. The table has over 600,000 clones, under 15% seen once. These receptors have no known antigen. Source material: naive CD4+ T cells from blood. These TCRs come from a man aged 25 to 40 with type 1 diabetes.

This clone has just a few counts. The genes are TRBV5-1 and TRBJ1-6; TRBD1 matches at 8 bases. This CDR3 has 16 residues. V lost 4 bases to trimming and J lost 10 bases; unmatched junction nucleotides: 13. Germline CDR1 is SGHRS and CDR2 is YFSETQ. The CDR3 DNA reads as TGCGCCAGCAGCCCGACCGCGGACAGGGTGTCCTCACCCCTCCACTTT. This encodes CASSPTADRVSSPLHF.

This clone turned up a few times. The J gene is TRBJ2-2, the V gene TRBV29-1; D possibly matches TRBD1 or TRBD2 (6 bases each). The CDR3 has 14 amino acids. Trimming took 5 bases from V and 0 from J, leaving 10 bases between them. Germline CDR1 reads SQVTM; CDR2 reads ANQGSEA. CDR3 DNA sequence: TGCAGCGTTCACCGGGGGCCGAACACCGGGGAGCTGTTTTTT. It yields the protein CSVHRGPNTGELFF.

This clone occurred a few times. The rearrangement links TRBV6-6 to TRBJ2-2; a weak D match, TRBD2 (5 bases). The CDR3 is 13 residues long. Germline CDR1 MNHNY, CDR2 SVGAGI (reference sequence). Between the trimmed V and J ends, which lost 7 bases and 2 bases, there was a span of 8 bases. The CDR3 region has the DNA TGTGCCAGCAAGAGGGCCAACACCGGGGAGCTGTTTTTT. This gives the protein CASKRANTGELFF.

This rearrangement joins TRBV10-3 to TRBJ2-1, with 8 positions matching TRBD1. This CDR3 is 14 amino acids long. The V segment lost 0 bases and the J segment 7 bases; nucleotides outside the gene matches: 2. Germline CDR1 is ENHRY and CDR2 is SYGVKD. The CDR3 bases are TGTGCCATCAGTGAGTCGACAGGGGTGAATGAGCAGTTCTTC. Amino acids: CAISESTGVNEQFF.

The CDR3 DNA sequence: TGTGCCAGCAGCTTAGGGCCCCCCCGGGACACAGATACGCAGTATTTT. Residues: CASSLGPPRDTDTQYF. The rearrangement links TRBV7-3 to TRBJ2-3, with a weak D call TRBD2 (5 bases). Trimming took 2 bases from V and 2 from J, leaving 14 bases between them. The CDR3 contains 16 residues. CDR1 and CDR2 (germline): SGHTA, FQGTGA.

This chain connects TRBV29-1 to TRBJ1-2; no clear D. The germline CDR1 and CDR2 sequences are SQVTM and ANQGSEA. V was trimmed by 4 bases and J by 3 bases, leaving 9 bases between them. The CDR3 consists of 12 residues. For the CDR3, the DNA is TGCAGCGTTGTTGGGCAGGACTATGGCTACACCTTC. It encodes CSVVGQDYGYTF. Supplemented by reference TRBV29-1 and TRBJ1-2, the full variable domain reads SAVISQKPSRDICQRGTSLTIQCQVDSQVTMMFWYRQQPGQSLTLIATANQGSEATYESGFVIDKFPISRPNLTFSTLTVSNMSPEDSSIYLCSVVGQDYGYTFGSGTRLTVV.

This chain connects TRBV18 to TRBJ2-7; D is unresolved. The CDR3 consists of 14 residues. Germline CDR1 reads KGHSH; CDR2 reads LQKENI. Trimming removed 3 bases at V and 1 base at J, with 10 bases between. The DNA of the CDR3 is TGTGCCAGCTCACCGGGCGAACGGTCCTACGAGCAGTACTTC. This translates into CASSPGERSYEQYF.

This rearrangement joins TRBV5-1 to TRBJ1-1; tentative D call: TRBD1 (6 bases). Germline CDR1 SGHRS, CDR2 YFSETQ. This CDR3 region has 15 residues. V gave up 6 bases and J gave up 0 bases, with 15 bases separating them. The chain's CDR3 is CASTFTGTMNTEAFF. Written as DNA, the CDR3 is TGCGCCAGCACGTTTACCGGGACAATGAACACTGAAGCTTTCTTT.

The genes are TRBV7-2 and TRBJ1-6, with 12 positions matching TRBD1. There are 15 residues in the CDR3. V gave up 5 bases and J gave up 8 bases; unmatched junction bases: 4. Germline V CDR1 and CDR2: SGHTA, FQGNSA. The CDR3 region is CASSIGTGGDSPLHF. CDR3 coding DNA: TGTGCCAGCAGCATAGGGACAGGGGGCGATTCACCCCTCCACTTT.

The CDR3 DNA reads TGTGCCAGCTCACAAACACAGGGGCGAAGCACAGATACGCAGTATTTT. As protein: CASSQTQGRSTDTQYF. This sequence joins TRBV18 and TRBJ2-3; TRBD1 matches 7 bases. The CDR3 sequence is 16 residues long. In germline, CDR1 is KGHSH, CDR2 LQKENI. J lost 0 bases, V lost 4 bases, and 7 bases had no gene match.

This clone was observed a handful of times. This chain uses TRBV18 with TRBJ2-3; D is unresolved. CDR1 is KGHSH, CDR2 LQKENI, per germline. Trimming removed 6 bases at V and 0 bases at J, with 16 bases between. This CDR3 has 16 amino acids. The CDR3 spells CASSWSDLGSTDTQYF. In nucleotides, the CDR3 is TGTGCCAGCTCCTGGTCTGACCTAGGTAGCACAGATACGCAGTATTTT.

This sequence joins TRBV29-1 and TRBJ2-3; TRBD2 aligns across 8 bases. The CDR3 totals 15 residues. CDR1 and CDR2 from the germline V gene are SQVTM and ANQGSEA. J was trimmed by 2 bases and V by 5 bases; bases with no gene match: 9. CDR3 DNA sequence: TGCAGCGTTTTAACGGGGGGGAGAACCACAGATACGCAGTATTTT. Protein: CSVLTGGRTTDTQYF.

In this sample, this clone turned up a few times. The gene calls are TRBV28 and TRBJ1-5; 7 bases are a match to TRBD1. V was pared by 6 bases and J by 2 bases, with 4 bases of the junction left unmatched. Germline values: CDR1 MDHEN, CDR2 SYDVKM. This CDR3 has 14 residues. The CDR3 loop is CASRDGQGNQPQHF. CDR3 DNA: TGTGCCAGCAGAGACGGACAGGGCAATCAGCCCCAGCATTTT.

This clone was seen more than once but under ten times. The chain has TRBV28 and TRBJ2-7; possibly TRBD1 or TRBD2 for D (6 bases each). Trimming stripped 3 bases from V and 7 bases from J, with 13 bases between. Germline values: CDR1 MDHEN, CDR2 SYDVKM. CDR3 length: 13 amino acids. The CDR3 loop reads CASSLPQGGEQYF. The CDR3 DNA is TGTGCCAGCAGTTTGCCACAGGGAGGAGAGCAGTACTTC.

The sample holds a few counts of this clone. V is TRBV25-1 and J is TRBJ2-5; D is possibly TRBD2 (6 bases). Looked up from germline, CDR1 is MGHDK and CDR2 is SYGVNS. V shed 5 bases and J shed 1 base, with 11 bases lying between them. The CDR3 is 14 amino acids. The CDR3 is CASSRAGSQETQYF. CDR3 DNA sequence: TGTGCCAGCAGTAGAGCCGGGAGCCAAGAGACCCAGTACTTC. The full variable domain, with the rest looked up from reference TRBV25-1 and TRBJ2-5, is EADIYQTPRYLVIGTGKKITLECSQTMGHDKMYWYQQDPGMELHLIHYSYGVNSTEKGDLSSESTVSRIRTEHFPLTLESARPSHTSQYLCASSRAGSQETQYFGPGTRLLVL.

V gene TRBV7-2 combines with J gene TRBJ2-7; D perhaps matches TRBD2 (6 bases). This CDR3 is built from 15 residues. The germline V gene has CDR1 SGHTA and CDR2 FQGNSA. Trimming cost V 5 bases and J 7 bases, with 21 bases left between them. CDR3 amino acids: CASSPYDGAAGEQYF. The CDR3 region has the DNA TGTGCCAGCAGCCCGTACGACGGGGCCGCGGGGGAGCAGTACTTC.

A few counts support this clone. The gene calls are TRBV5-6 and TRBJ2-3; 10 positions agree with TRBD1. Germline CDR1 SGHDT, CDR2 YYEEEE. This CDR3 has 15 residues. The junction had 8 bases not matched to a gene; V was cut back by 4 bases and J by 6 bases. The CDR3 sequence is CASSLPGQGRDTQYF. The CDR3 DNA reads as TGTGCCAGCAGCCTGCCGGGACAGGGGAGGGATACGCAGTATTTT.

The chain combines TRBV9 with TRBJ1-1; 10 bases fit TRBD1. CDR3 length: 15 amino acids. The V segment lost 0 bases and the J segment 5 bases; nucleotides outside the gene matches: 4. Germline V lookup: CDR1 SGDLS, CDR2 YYNGEE. The CDR3 DNA reads as TGTGCCAGCAGCGTAGATGGGGGACAGGGGACTGAAGCTTTCTTT. Encoded protein: CASSVDGGQGTEAFF.

This clone appeared a few times. Other DNA sequences of this sample code for an identical CDR3. The rearrangement joins TRBV14 to TRBJ2-1; the D gene is possibly TRBD2 (5 bases). The germline CDR1 and CDR2 sequences are SGHDN and FVKESK. The CDR3 sequence is 16 residues long. Trimming took 1 base from V and 0 from J, leaving 10 bases between them. In DNA, the CDR3 is TGTGCCAGCAGCCAAGTCCCGGGAAGCTCCTACAATGAGCAGTTCTTC. Translated: CASSQVPGSSYNEQFF.

This clone was seen only a few times. The rearrangement uses TRBV29-1 and TRBJ2-6; D remains ambiguous. This CDR3 comprises 14 residues. Trimming left V 4 bases short and J 6 bases short, with 13 bases between. Germline CDR1 is SQVTM and CDR2 is ANQGSEA. The CDR3 sequence: CSVVAPLEANVLTF. DNA for the CDR3: TGCAGCGTTGTGGCCCCACTGGAGGCCAACGTCCTGACTTTC.

The chain carries TRBV19 and TRBJ1-4; possibly TRBD1 for D (6 bases). CDR1 is LNHDA, CDR2 SQIVND, per germline (reference sequence). The CDR3 is made up of 15 amino acids. Trimming stripped 5 bases from V and 4 bases from J, with 14 bases between. The CDR3 DNA reads TGTGCCAGTAGTCTACAGGGAGCGGGTAATGAAAAACTGTTTTTT. It translates to CASSLQGAGNEKLFF.

This rearrangement joins TRBV18 to TRBJ2-2, with TRBD1 as a possible D gene (6 bases). Germline V lookup: CDR1 KGHSH, CDR2 LQKENI. Trimming took off 3 bases at V and 0 bases at J, with 8 bases between the two ends. The CDR3 is 15 amino acids. CDR3 DNA: TGTGCCAGCTCACCCCAGGGGACGAACACCGGGGAGCTGTTTTTT. This sequence encodes CASSPQGTNTGELFF.

This clone was seen only a few times. The rearrangement links TRBV6-6 to TRBJ2-1, with TRBD2 matching over 12 bases. J lost 5 bases, V lost 6 bases, and 2 bases had no gene match. The CDR3 totals 14 residues. CDR1 is MNHNY, CDR2 SVGAGI, per germline (reference sequence). CDR3 nucleotide sequence: TGTGCCAGCAGCCGACTAGCGGGGGACAATGAGCAGTTCTTC. Amino acid sequence: CASSRLAGDNEQFF.

This clone was found a few times. The chain couples TRBV5-1 to TRBJ2-1; D is perhaps TRBD1 (6 bases). Germline lookup yields CDR1 SGHRS and CDR2 YFSETQ. Trimming took 6 bases from V and 3 from J, leaving 16 bases between them. The CDR3 is made up of 15 amino acids. CDR3: CASTLGQGSYNEQFF. CDR3 bases: TGCGCCAGCACTCTTGGTCAGGGGAGCTACAATGAGCAGTTCTTC.

The gene calls are TRBV5-1 and TRBJ2-5; D remains unclear. The CDR3 is 15 amino acids. V shed 4 bases and J shed 4 bases, with 17 bases lying between them. Germline V lookup: CDR1 SGHRS, CDR2 YFSETQ. The CDR3 here is CASSPKVVGGETQYF. For the CDR3, the DNA is TGCGCCAGCAGCCCGAAGGTTGTAGGCGGAGAGACCCAGTACTTC.

This clone occurred a few times. The chain couples TRBV7-2 to TRBJ2-5; TRBD2 matches 7 bases. CDR3 size: 17 residues. The ends lost 5 bases at V and 1 base at J; junction bases unmatched: 13. Germline CDR1 reads SGHTA; CDR2 reads FQGNSA. CDR3 amino acids: CASSPQGSGGGQETQYF. CDR3 sequence (DNA): TGTGCCAGCAGCCCTCAAGGATCAGGCGGGGGCCAAGAGACCCAGTACTTC.

The chain joins TRBV5-4 to TRBJ2-1; perhaps TRBD1 as D (5 bases). Germline V gene lookup returns CDR1 SGHNT and CDR2 YYREEE (reference sequence). V lost 5 bases to trimming and J lost 5 bases, with 20 bases between them. This CDR3 has 16 amino acids. CDR3 DNA sequence: TGTGCCAGCAGGCCGAATCAGGGCTCAACAAACAATGAGCAGTTCTTC. This translates into CASRPNQGSTNNEQFF.

This clone was counted a few times. This sequence joins TRBV7-2 and TRBJ2-7, with D perhaps being TRBD1 or TRBD2 (5 bases each). V was clipped by 2 bases and J by 2 bases, with 10 bases between them. Germline V gene sequence: CDR1 SGHTA, CDR2 FQGNSA. The CDR3 sequence is 14 residues long. The CDR3 sequence: CASSLQGEPYEQYF. CDR3 nucleotide sequence: TGTGCCAGCAGCTTACAAGGGGAGCCCTACGAGCAGTACTTC.

The J gene is TRBJ2-7, the V gene TRBV2; 9 positions agree with TRBD1. The CDR3 covers 14 residues. Germline V gene sequence: CDR1 SNHLY, CDR2 FYNNEI. Trimming removed 4 bases from V and 2 bases from J; junction bases left unmatched: 3. CDR3 loop: CASSGQGGPYEQYF. The DNA for the CDR3 is TGTGCCAGCAGTGGACAGGGGGGGCCCTACGAGCAGTACTTC.